This T cell receptor (beta chain) was retrieved from a study of CD8+CD57+ T cells in acquired aplastic anemia. The study's findings and limits: It was found that more than 25 CD8+ CDR3 sequences were shared between patients and controls. Statistical testing detected no significant gap in CD8+ Simpson's diversity between patients and controls.

CDR1 and CDR2 from the germline V gene are SGHDT and YYEEEE. The ends lost 5 bases at V and 2 bases at J; junction bases unmatched: 12. CDR3 length: 17 residues. Investigators profiled TCR beta VDJ and CDR3 from genomic DNA template. One entry per CDR3 protein, called by TCRdb with MiXCR from the reads. The sample lists about 58,000 distinct CDR3 sequences, around 57% seen once, with roughly 15% in the top ten. All sequencing subjects had displayed CD8+CD57+ cell expansion on flow cytometry. The cohort consisted entirely of patients having severe acquired aplastic anemia. As to this clonotype: What it binds is not known.

This chain links TRBV5-6 with TRBJ2-1; 8 bases agree with TRBD2. This TCR was recovered from a human donor with aplastic anemia. Sequencing used sorted CD4+, CD8+, or CD8+CD57+ T cells (not recorded which) from PBMCs. CDR3 amino acids: CASSWGDRTSPYNEQFF. For the CDR3, the DNA is TGTGCCAGCAGTTGGGGGGATCGGACTAGCCCCTACAATGAGCAGTTCTTC. Supplemented by reference TRBV5-6 and TRBJ2-1, the full variable domain reads DAGVTQSPTHLIKTRGQQVTLRCSPKSGHDTVSWYQQALGQGPQFIFQYYEEEERQRGNFPDRFSGHQFPNYSSELNVNALLLGDSALYLCASSWGDRTSPYNEQFFGPGTRLTVL.